This TCR beta chain derives from a study of blood T cell repertoires in COVID-19. Study-level information: The analysed material was cDNA or gDNA that came from T cells, B-cell-depleted T cells, or PBMCs.

The CDR3 extends over 13 amino acids. V lost 2 bases to trimming and J lost 11 bases, with 15 bases between them. The germline V gene has CDR1 LGHDT and CDR2 YNNKEL (reference sequence). Authors' data handling: The authors estimated nucleated cell counts from reference gene primer amplification. Libraries were prepared by immunoSEQ multiplex PCR; TCRdb keeps only in-frame clonotypes and omits some of them. Clonal size and the V and J genes are those of that table, whereas D and trimming came from the DNA. The repertoire holds 200,000 to 300,000 clones, with more than 75% as singletons. Everyone who took part was 18 to 89 years old, and they came from 24 US areas. Which cohort a participant joined came from the clinical history participants gave.

This TCR came from a woman between 18 and 29 years old who had recovered from COVID-19. Material: PBMCs or T cells enriched from blood (not recorded which). The rearrangement uses TRBV3-1 (or the pseudogene TRBV3-2) and TRBJ1-1, with a weak D call TRBD1 (5 bases). The CDR3 bases are TGTGCCAGCAGCCAACCAGCCCAGGGAAACGCTTTCTTT. Translation: CASSQPAQGNAFF.